The T cell receptor (beta chain) under discussion was sequenced for a study of blood T cell repertoires in COVID-19. Study in general: The United States, Italy and Spain provided the acute and convalescent COVID-19 samples. Sample material is recorded as cDNA or gDNA derived from T cells, B-cell-depleted T cells, or PBMCs.

As originally analysed: Amplified reference gene primers provided the basis for estimating nucleated cell counts. Using immunoSEQ multiplex PCR, the repertoire was profiled, and TCRdb retains in-frame clones only, with some absent. For V, J and clone size, that table is used; D and trimming come from the DNA. There are roughly 15,000 clones in the sample; 70% to 90% occur only once, and around 8.5% lies in the top ten. V was cut by 2 bases and J by 8 bases, with 15 bases left in between. The CDR3 length is 14 residues. Germline CDR1 and CDR2: WNHNN and SYGVQD (reference sequence). The V call is TRBV10-1, the J call TRBJ1-1; possible D gene TRBD1, 6 bases. Sequenced input: peripheral blood. The clonotype was recovered from a human donor in a cohort sampled during active COVID-19. CDR3 region: CASSEGSTGTEAFF. The CDR3 DNA reads TGCGCCAGCAGTGAGGGGTCGACCGGGACAGAAGCTTTCTTT.